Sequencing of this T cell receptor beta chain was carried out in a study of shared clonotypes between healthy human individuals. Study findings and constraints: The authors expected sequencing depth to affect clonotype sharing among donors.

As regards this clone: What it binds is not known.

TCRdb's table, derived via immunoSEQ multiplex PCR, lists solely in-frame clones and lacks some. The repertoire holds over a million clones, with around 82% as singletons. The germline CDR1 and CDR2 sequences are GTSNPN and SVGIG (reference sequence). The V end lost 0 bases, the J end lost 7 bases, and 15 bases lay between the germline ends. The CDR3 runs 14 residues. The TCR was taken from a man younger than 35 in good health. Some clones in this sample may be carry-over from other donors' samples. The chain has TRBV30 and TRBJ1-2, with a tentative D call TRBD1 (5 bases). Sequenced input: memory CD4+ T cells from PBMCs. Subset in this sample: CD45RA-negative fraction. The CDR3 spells CAWSVTVSGLGYTF. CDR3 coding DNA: TGTGCCTGGAGTGTGACAGTCTCGGGCCTTGGCTACACCTTC.